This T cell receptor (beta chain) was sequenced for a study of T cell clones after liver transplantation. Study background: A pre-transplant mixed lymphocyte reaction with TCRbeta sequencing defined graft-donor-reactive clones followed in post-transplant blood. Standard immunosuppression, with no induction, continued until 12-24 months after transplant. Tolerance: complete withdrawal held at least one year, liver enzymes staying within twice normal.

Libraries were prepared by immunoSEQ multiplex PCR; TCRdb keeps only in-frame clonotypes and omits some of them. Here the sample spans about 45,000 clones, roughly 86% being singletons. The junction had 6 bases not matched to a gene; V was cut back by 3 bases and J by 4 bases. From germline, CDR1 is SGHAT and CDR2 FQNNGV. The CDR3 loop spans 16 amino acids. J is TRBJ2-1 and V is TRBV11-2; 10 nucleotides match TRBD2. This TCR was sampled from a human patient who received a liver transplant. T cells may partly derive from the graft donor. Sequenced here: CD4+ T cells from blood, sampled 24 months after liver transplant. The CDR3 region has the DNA TGTGCCAGCAGCTTTCCGACTAGCGGGCTTTACAATGAGCAGTTCTTC. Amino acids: CASSFPTSGLYNEQFF.